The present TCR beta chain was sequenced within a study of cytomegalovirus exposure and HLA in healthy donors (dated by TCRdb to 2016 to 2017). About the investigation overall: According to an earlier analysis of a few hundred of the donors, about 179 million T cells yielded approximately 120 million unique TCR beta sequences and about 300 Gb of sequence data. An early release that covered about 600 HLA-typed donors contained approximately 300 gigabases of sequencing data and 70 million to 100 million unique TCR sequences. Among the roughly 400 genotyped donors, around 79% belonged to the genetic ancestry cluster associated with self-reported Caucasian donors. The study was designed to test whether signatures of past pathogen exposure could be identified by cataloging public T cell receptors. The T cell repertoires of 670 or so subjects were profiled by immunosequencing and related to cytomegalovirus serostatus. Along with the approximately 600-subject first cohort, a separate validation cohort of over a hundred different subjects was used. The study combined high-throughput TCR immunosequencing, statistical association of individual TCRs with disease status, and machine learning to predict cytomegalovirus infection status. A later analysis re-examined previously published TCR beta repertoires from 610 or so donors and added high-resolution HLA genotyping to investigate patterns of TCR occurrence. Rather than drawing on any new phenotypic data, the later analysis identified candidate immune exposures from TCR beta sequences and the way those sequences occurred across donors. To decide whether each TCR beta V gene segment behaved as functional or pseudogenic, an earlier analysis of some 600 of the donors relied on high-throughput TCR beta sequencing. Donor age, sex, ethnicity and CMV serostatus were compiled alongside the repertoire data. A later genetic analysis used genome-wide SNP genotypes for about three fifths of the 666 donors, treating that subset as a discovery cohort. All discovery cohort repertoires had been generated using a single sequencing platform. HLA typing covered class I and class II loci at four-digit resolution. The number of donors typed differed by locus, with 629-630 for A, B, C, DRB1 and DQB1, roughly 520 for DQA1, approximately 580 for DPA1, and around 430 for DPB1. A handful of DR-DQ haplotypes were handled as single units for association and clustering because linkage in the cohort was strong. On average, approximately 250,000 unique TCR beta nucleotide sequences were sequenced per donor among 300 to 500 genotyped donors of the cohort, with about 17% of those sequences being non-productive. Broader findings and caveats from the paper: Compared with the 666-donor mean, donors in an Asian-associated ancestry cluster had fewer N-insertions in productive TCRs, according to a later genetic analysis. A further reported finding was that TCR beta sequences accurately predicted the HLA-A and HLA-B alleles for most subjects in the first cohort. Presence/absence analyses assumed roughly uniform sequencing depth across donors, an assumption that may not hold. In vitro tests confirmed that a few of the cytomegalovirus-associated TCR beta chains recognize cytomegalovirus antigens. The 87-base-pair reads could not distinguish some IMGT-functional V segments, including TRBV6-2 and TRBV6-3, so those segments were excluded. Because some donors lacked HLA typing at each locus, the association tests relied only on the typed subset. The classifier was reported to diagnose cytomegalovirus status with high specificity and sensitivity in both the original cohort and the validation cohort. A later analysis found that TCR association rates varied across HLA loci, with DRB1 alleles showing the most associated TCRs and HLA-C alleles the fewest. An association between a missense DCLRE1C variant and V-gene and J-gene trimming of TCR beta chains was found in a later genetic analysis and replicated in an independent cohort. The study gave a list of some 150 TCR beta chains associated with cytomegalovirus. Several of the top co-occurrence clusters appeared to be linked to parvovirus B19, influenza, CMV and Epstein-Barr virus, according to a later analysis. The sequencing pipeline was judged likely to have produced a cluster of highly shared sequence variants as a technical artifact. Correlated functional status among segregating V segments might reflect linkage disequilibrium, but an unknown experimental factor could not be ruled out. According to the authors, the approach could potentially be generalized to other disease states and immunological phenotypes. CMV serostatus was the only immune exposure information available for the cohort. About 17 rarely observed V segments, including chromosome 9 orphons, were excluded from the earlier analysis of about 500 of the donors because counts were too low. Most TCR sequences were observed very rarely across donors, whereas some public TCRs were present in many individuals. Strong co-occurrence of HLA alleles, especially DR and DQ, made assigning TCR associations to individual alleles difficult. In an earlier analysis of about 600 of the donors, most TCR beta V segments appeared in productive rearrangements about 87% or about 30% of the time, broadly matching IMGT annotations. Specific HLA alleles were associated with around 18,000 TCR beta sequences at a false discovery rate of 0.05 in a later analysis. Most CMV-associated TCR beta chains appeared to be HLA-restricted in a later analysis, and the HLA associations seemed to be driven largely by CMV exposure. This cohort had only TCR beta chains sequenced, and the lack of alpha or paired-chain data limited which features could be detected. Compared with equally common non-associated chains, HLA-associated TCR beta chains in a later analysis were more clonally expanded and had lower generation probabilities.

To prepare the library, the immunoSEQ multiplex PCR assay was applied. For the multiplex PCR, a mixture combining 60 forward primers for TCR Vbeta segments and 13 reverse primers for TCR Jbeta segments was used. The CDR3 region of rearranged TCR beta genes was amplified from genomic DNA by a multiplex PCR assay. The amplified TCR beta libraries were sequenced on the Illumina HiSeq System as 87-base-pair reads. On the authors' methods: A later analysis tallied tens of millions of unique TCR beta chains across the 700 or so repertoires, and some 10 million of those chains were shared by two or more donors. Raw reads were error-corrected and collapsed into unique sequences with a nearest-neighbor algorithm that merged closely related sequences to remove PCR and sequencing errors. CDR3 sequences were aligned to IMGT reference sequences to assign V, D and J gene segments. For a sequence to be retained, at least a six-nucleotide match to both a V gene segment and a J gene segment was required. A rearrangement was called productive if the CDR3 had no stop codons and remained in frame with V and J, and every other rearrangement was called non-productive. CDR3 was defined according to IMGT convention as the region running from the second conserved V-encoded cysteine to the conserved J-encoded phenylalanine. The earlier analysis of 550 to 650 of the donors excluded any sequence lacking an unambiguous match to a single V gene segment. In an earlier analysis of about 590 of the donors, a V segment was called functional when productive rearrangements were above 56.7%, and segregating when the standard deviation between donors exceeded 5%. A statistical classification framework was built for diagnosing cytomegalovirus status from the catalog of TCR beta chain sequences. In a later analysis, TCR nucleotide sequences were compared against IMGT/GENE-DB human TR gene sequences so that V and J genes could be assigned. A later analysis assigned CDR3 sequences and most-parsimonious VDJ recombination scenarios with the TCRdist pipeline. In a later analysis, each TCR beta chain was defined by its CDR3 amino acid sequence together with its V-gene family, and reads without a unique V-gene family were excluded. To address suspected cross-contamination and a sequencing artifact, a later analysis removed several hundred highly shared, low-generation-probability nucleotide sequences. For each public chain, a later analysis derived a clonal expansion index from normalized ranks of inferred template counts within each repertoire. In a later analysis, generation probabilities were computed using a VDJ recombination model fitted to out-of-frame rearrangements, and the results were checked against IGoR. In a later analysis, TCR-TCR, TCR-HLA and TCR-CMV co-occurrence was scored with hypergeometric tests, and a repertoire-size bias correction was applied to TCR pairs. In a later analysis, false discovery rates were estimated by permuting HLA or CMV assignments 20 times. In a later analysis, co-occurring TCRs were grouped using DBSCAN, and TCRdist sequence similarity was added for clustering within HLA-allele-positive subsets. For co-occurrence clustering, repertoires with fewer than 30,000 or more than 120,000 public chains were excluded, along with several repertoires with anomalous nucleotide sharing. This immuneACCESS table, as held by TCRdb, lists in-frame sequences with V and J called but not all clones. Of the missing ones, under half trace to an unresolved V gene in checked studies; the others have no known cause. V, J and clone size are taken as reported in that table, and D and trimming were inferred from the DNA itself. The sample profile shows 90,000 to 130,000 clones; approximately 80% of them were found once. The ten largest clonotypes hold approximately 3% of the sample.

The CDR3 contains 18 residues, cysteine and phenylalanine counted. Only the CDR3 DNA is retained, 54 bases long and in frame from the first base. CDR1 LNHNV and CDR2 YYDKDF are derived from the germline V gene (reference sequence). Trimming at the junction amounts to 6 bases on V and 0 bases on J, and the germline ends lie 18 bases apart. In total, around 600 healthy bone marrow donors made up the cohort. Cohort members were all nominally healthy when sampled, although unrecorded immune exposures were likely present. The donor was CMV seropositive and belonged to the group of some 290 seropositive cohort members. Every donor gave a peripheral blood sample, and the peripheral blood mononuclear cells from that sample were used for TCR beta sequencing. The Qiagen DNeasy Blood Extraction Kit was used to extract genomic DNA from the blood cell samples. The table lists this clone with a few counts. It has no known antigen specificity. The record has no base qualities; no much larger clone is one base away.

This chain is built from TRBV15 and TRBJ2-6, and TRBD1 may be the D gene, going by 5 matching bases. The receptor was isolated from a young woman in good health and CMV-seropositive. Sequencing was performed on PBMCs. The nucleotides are TGTGCCACCAGTGGTTCAGCCAGGGCGCTCTCTGGGGCCAACGTCCTGACTTTC. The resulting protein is CATSGSARALSGANVLTF.